Given below is one T cell receptor beta chain in context. Its recognized antigen is unknown. Qualities for individual bases were not recorded, and no much larger clone is one base off. TCRbeta CDR3 regions were amplified from genomic DNA using the immunoSEQ Assay, a bias-controlled multiplex PCR. As for how the authors treated the data: Nucleated cell counts per sample were estimated from amplification of reference gene primers within the assay. Sequence reads were collapsed and filtered to measure the absolute abundance of every unique TCRbeta CDR3 rearrangement. For each sample, productive Simpson clonality was calculated as the square root of Simpson's diversity index across productive rearrangements. The clones in this table, taken by TCRdb from immuneACCESS, are in-frame only. Not every clone is retained; where verified, under half of the shortfall comes from an unresolved V gene, and the cause of the rest is unknown. Clonal size and the V and J genes are those of that table, whereas D and trimming came from the DNA. Present in this sample are 150,000 to 200,000 clones, around 80% of which were seen just once. The ten largest clones take up approximately 8% of the sample.

The sample is drawn from a study of blood T cell repertoires in COVID-19 (dated by TCRdb to about 2020). Turning to the overall study: The collaborator samples originated in the United States, Italy and Spain and spanned the acute and convalescent phases of COVID-19. Subjects who had been exposed to COVID-19, were actively infected with it, or had recovered from it provided the deeply sampled blood TCRbeta repertoires that made up the dataset. HLA class I and class II types, where available, came from metadata supplied by the sample provider rather than from assay-based typing. Samples were obtained from the ongoing ImmuneRACE study (first 160 participants) and from approximately 1,200 subjects provided by 6 global collaborators. Nearly every sample came with metadata listing a de-identified subject ID, COVID-19 status, age in years and sex. The repertoires were released in a freely available public database meant as a resource for research on the immune response to SARS-CoV-2. The material from the prospective study consisted of cDNA or gDNA derived from T cells, B-cell-depleted T cells, or PBMCs. What the authors observed across the whole study: Clinical and demographic metadata were provided uncurated, with the amount varying by source and participant.

In Seattle, one collaborating source enrolled patients while the infection was active and tracked those patients longitudinally over the course of disease. Collaborating institutions collected whole blood in K2EDTA tubes following their own protocols. For TCRbeta analysis, collaborator samples were shipped as frozen whole blood, as isolated PBMCs, or as DNA extracted from either sample type. Based on the germline V gene, the CDR1 and CDR2 sequences are SGHDN and FVKESK. The CDR3, cysteine through phenylalanine, is 13 amino acids long. CDR3 DNA is the only sequence kept; it has 39 bases, read in frame from the first base. V is shortened by 4 bases, J by 2 bases, and the region joining them spans 8 bases.

The V and J segments used are TRBV14 and TRBJ1-2; the D gene cannot be named for sure. The source of this sequence is a woman aged 55-70 years with COVID-19, enrolled during active disease. Source material: peripheral blood. This receptor carries the CDR3 CASSPYKNYGYTF. The nucleotides read TGTGCCAGCAGCCCGTACAAGAACTATGGCTACACCTTC.